A selection of T cell receptor beta chains follows, all from one sample in a study of T-cell memory formation after mild COVID-19. TCRdb passed the 5' RACE reads through MiXCR, listing each CDR3 protein once. The sample holds around 100,000 distinct CDR3 sequences, over 8.5% seen once. Sequencing used PBMCs or a T cell subset sorted from them (not recorded which). These receptors all stem from a young man who had mild COVID-19 (a few samples of this study predate the infection). Cell type and time point are not known. Each CDR3 is given with its conserved first and last residue. Fields, in order: clone size, D gene, J gene, V gene, CDR3 protein, CDR3 DNA. A D gene is named only where the DNA matches it firmly. Clone size, where shown, is once, few, many, or a class for clones that have expanded.

clone_size: -
d_call: -
j_call: TRBJ2-3
v_call: TRBV27
cdr3_aa: CASKKGADTQYF
cdr3_nt: TGTGCCAGCAAAAAGGGGGCAGATACGCAGTATTTT

clone_size: -
d_call: -
j_call: TRBJ2-5
v_call: TRBV7-9
cdr3_aa: CASSPTQAGETQYF
cdr3_nt: TGTGCCAGCAGCCCCACCCAAGCAGGAGAGACCCAGTACTTC

clone_size: few
d_call: -
j_call: TRBJ2-7
v_call: TRBV10-2
cdr3_aa: CASSESGEAYEQYF
cdr3_nt: TGCGCCAGCAGTGAGTCTGGGGAGGCCTACGAGCAGTACTTC

clone_size: few
d_call: -
j_call: TRBJ1-1
v_call: TRBV7-9
cdr3_aa: CASSPGGRKFNTEAFF
cdr3_nt: TGTGCCAGCAGCCCAGGAGGTCGGAAGTTCAACACTGAAGCTTTCTTT

clone_size: -
d_call: -
j_call: TRBJ1-5
v_call: TRBV7-8
cdr3_aa: CASSPHIRNQPQHF
cdr3_nt: TGTGCCAGCAGCCCCCACATCCGCAATCAGCCCCAGCATTTT

clone_size: many
d_call: TRBD2
j_call: TRBJ2-3
v_call: TRBV9
cdr3_aa: CASSVWAGTSGGAGDTQYF
cdr3_nt: TGTGCCAGCAGCGTCTGGGCCGGGACTAGCGGGGGGGCAGGAGATACGCAGTATTTT

clone_size: -
d_call: -
j_call: TRBJ2-7
v_call: TRBV4-3
cdr3_aa: CASSQEWGRTYEQYF
cdr3_nt: TGCGCCAGCAGCCAAGAGTGGGGGAGAACCTACGAGCAGTACTTC

clone_size: -
d_call: TRBD1
j_call: TRBJ1-1
v_call: TRBV6-2/TRBV6-3
cdr3_aa: CASSPDRVYMTTEAFF
cdr3_nt: TGTGCCAGCAGCCCAGACAGGGTTTATATGACCACTGAAGCTTTCTTT

clone_size: -
d_call: TRBD1
j_call: TRBJ1-1
v_call: TRBV25-1
cdr3_aa: CATGQGMEAIF
cdr3_nt: TGTGCCACGGGACAGGGAATGGAAGCTATCTTT

clone_size: -
d_call: -
j_call: TRBJ2-7
v_call: TRBV4-3
cdr3_aa: CASSDRATGDEQYF
cdr3_nt: TGCGCCAGCAGCGACCGGGCTACGGGAGACGAGCAGTACTTC

clone_size: few
d_call: -
j_call: TRBJ1-4
v_call: TRBV4-1
cdr3_aa: CASSQGTDEKLFF
cdr3_nt: TGCGCCAGCAGCCAGGGGACGGATGAAAAACTGTTTTTT

clone_size: -
d_call: -
j_call: TRBJ2-5
v_call: TRBV4-1
cdr3_aa: CASSQDRLSGFQETQYF
cdr3_nt: TGCGCCAGCAGCCAAGATCGGTTGAGCGGCTTCCAAGAGACCCAGTACTTC

clone_size: -
d_call: TRBD1
j_call: TRBJ2-5
v_call: TRBV7-2
cdr3_aa: CASSLRQGAQTQYF
cdr3_nt: TGTGCCAGCAGCTTGAGACAGGGGGCTCAGACCCAGTACTTC

clone_size: -
d_call: -
j_call: TRBJ2-4
v_call: TRBV4-3
cdr3_aa: CASSQDSKGIYGNIQYF
cdr3_nt: TGCGCCAGCAGCCAAGATAGCAAGGGGATCTACGGAAACATTCAGTACTTC